This T cell receptor beta chain was sequenced for a study of T cells expressing NK-cell markers (dated by TCRdb to between 2020 and 2021). Study-wide context: TCR beta-chain repertoires were profiled in sorted CD3+CD56+NKG2C+, CD3+CD56+NKG2C- and CD3+CD56-NKG2C+ T-cell subsets from about 8 donors. Libraries were sequenced as 2 x 150 bp reads on Illumina HiSeq 2000/2500, MiSeq or NextSeq. The study sequenced eight donors, all healthy volunteers chosen at random: three men and five women. Among the eight sequenced donors, seven were HCMV-seropositive and one was HCMV-seronegative. Results the study describes overall, beyond this receptor: Those dominant clonotypes were again the most abundant among CD3+CD56-NKG2C+ cells in a handful of donors, at about 25-60.1%. It remained unclear whether the expanded NKG2C-expressing T cell clones were specific for HCMV antigens. In several donors, the dominant CD3+CD56+NKG2C+ clonotypes were found to rank among the top 10 CD8+ clonotypes and to make up about 1.0-7.5% of CD8+ T cells.

The cysteine opens and the phenylalanine closes a CDR3 of 14 amino acids. The DNA sequence is not available. From the germline V gene (reference sequence), CDR1 is SEHNR and CDR2 is FQNEAQ. Note on this clonotype: Its binding antigen is unknown.

The sequencer listed for this sample is Illumina HiSeq 2000. 5'RACE template switching, by which a universal primer site and unique molecular identifiers were added, was used to make TCR beta cDNA libraries. Priming for cDNA synthesis came from the TCR beta constant segment, and two successive PCR amplification steps followed. From the authors' description of their analysis: MIGEC was used to demultiplex reads and group reads by UMI, and MiTCR was used to assemble and quantify clonotypes. To exclude erroneous sequences, only TCR cDNA sequences supported by at least two reads were retained. The tcR package was used for downstream repertoire analysis, and clonotypes were matched between fractions using CDR3 nucleotide sequence together with V segment. VDJmatch was used to annotate antigen specificity against VDJdb, with one amino acid substitution in CDR3 allowed. Each entry corresponds to one CDR3 protein sequence from reads that TCRdb reprocessed, and DNA is not given. The V and J calls were not made by the authors but by TCRdb's processing. This sample's table lists about 300,000 distinct CDR3 sequences. Of the sample, 3.5% to 5% falls within the top ten clones.

HCMV serostatus was determined by detecting HCMV-specific IgG in serum with a commercial ELISA kit. Ficoll density gradient centrifugation was used to isolate peripheral blood mononuclear cells from blood. The sequencing input was blood T cells: a sorted CD56 or NKG2C T cell subset, CD4+ or CD8+ T cells, or bulk PBMC T cells (not recorded which). The sequence joins TRBV7-9 to TRBJ2-1. The origin of this receptor is a woman aged 18 to 75 in good health. The CDR3 sequence is CASSLAIQLNEQFF.